This entry concerns a single T cell receptor beta chain. PCR was performed using 60 Vbeta and 13 Jbeta primers. The data were produced by immunoSEQ multiplex PCR, yet TCRdb's version contains in-frame clones alone and is incomplete. The data contain more than 140,000 clones, 70% to 85% of them singletons. This sample was included in a study of cytomegalovirus exposure and HLA in healthy donors. Trimming at V came to 0 bases and at J to 4 bases, leaving 10 bases not matched to a gene. CDR3 length equals 17 residues. Germline V gene sequence: CDR1 KGHSH, CDR2 LQKENI. The source of this sequence is a woman in her 40s in good health and CMV-seronegative. V is TRBV18 and J is TRBJ2-7; 9 nucleotides match TRBD2. Source material: PBMCs. CDR3 DNA: TGTGCCAGCTCACCACCCGCCCCTAGCGGGAACGGGTACGAGCAGTACTTC. This sequence encodes CASSPPAPSGNGYEQYF.